This T cell receptor (beta chain) was found in a study of blood T cell repertoires in COVID-19. Study details: The study drew acute and convalescent COVID-19 samples from the United States, Italy and Spain. Sources were T cells, B-cell-depleted T cells, or PBMCs; the material itself was cDNA or gDNA.

Original methodology: Cell counts per sample came from amplifying reference gene primers. The repertoire was sequenced with immunoSEQ multiplex PCR; TCRdb's copy has only in-frame clones and lacks some. Clone size and the V and J calls come from that table; the DNA yielded D and trimming. The table lists about 42,000 clones, around 76% of them singletons, with over 25% in the top ten. V lost 7 bases to trimming and J lost 7 bases, with 10 bases between them. The germline V gene encodes CDR1 LNHDA and CDR2 SQIVND (reference sequence). The CDR3 is made up of 11 amino acids. This TCR derives from a man older than 75 with acute or convalescent COVID-19. The rearrangement joins TRBV19 to TRBJ1-2; D is unresolved. Material for sequencing was peripheral blood. The CDR3 DNA reads as TGTGCCAGTACCGGTAGTTCTGGCTACACCTTC. Encoded protein: CASTGSSGYTF.